The entry below gives a single T cell receptor beta chain sequence along with its context. These data belong to a study of early T cells in non-severe SARS-CoV-2 infection. V was trimmed by 1 base and J by 7 bases, leaving 13 bases between them. The CDR3 is 14 amino acids. Germline loops: CDR1 SGHAT, CDR2 FQNNGV. TCRdb processed the 5' RACE reads anew with MiXCR; each CDR3 protein has one entry. The sample records 55,000 to 85,000 distinct CDR3 sequences, approximately 12% being singletons. The chain employs TRBV11-2 and TRBJ1-2; tentatively, D is TRBD1 (6 bases). The sequenced sample was whole blood. The clonotype originates from an adult who was a healthcare worker with PCR-confirmed SARS-CoV-2 infection or an uninfected control (not recorded which). The DNA of the CDR3 is TGTGCCAGCAGCTTAGGAGGGCCAGGGGCTGGCTACACCTTC. This codes for CASSLGGPGAGYTF.